Each of the 5 T cell receptor beta chains below was sequenced from the same sample in a study of blood T cell repertoires in COVID-19 (dated by TCRdb to about 2020). The library was obtained by the immunoSEQ multiplex PCR assay. The table was pulled from immuneACCESS by TCRdb, which kept in-frame rearrangements only. Such tables lose some clones; where checked, under half of the loss comes from unresolved V genes, and the rest has no known cause. The sample contains roughly 230,000 clones, 80% to 85% of them found a single time. The top ten hold approximately 4.8% of the sample. Sequencing input: peripheral blood. Receptors were obtained from a man in his fifties or sixties with active or convalescent COVID-19.

The V gene is TRBV20-1, the J gene TRBJ2-1, with D possibly TRBD1 on 5 matching bases. V gave up 3 bases and J gave up 3 bases, with 9 bases separating them. The CDR3 has 13 amino acids. Germline V gene sequence: CDR1 DFQATT, CDR2 SNEGSKA (reference sequence). CDR3 loop: CSASIQDYNEQFF. The CDR3 nucleotides read TGCAGTGCTAGTATACAGGACTACAATGAGCAGTTCTTC.

The gene calls are TRBV7-8 and TRBJ2-5, with D possibly TRBD1 on 5 matching bases. Germline V CDR1 and CDR2: SGHVS, FQNEAQ. The CDR3 loop spans 14 amino acids. The V gene lost 1 base and the J gene lost 7 bases, with 13 bases spanning the gap. CDR3 sequence: CASSLVAAQGTQYF. CDR3 bases: TGTGCCAGCAGCTTAGTTGCGGCCCAGGGGACCCAGTACTTC.

The chain uses TRBV2 and TRBJ2-7; 10 nucleotides line up with TRBD2. Germline CDR1 SNHLY, CDR2 FYNNEI. The CDR3 is made up of 13 amino acids. V gave up 7 bases and J gave up 4 bases; unmatched junction bases: 4. The CDR3 protein is CASKNSGGYEQYF. The CDR3 DNA reads as TGTGCCAGCAAAAATAGCGGGGGGTACGAGCAGTACTTC.

The rearrangement uses TRBV6-5 and TRBJ2-7, with D possibly TRBD2 on 5 matching bases. Trimming shortened V by 5 bases and J by 3 bases, and 11 bases separated the two germline ends. The CDR3 sequence is 13 residues long. The V gene's germline CDR1 is MNHEY and CDR2 SVGAGI. The DNA for the CDR3 is TGTGCCAGCAGTCCCTCGGGGAACTACGAGCAGTACTTC. It encodes CASSPSGNYEQYF.

The rearrangement links TRBV19 to TRBJ1-2; TRBD1 matches at 10 bases. This CDR3 has 15 amino acids. Per germline, CDR1 LNHDA and CDR2 SQIVND (reference sequence). Trimming at V came to 4 bases and at J to 3 bases, leaving 5 bases not matched to a gene. The DNA of the CDR3 is TGTGCCAGTAGTAAAAGGACAGGGGGGGACTATGGCTACACCTTC. It encodes CASSKRTGGDYGYTF.